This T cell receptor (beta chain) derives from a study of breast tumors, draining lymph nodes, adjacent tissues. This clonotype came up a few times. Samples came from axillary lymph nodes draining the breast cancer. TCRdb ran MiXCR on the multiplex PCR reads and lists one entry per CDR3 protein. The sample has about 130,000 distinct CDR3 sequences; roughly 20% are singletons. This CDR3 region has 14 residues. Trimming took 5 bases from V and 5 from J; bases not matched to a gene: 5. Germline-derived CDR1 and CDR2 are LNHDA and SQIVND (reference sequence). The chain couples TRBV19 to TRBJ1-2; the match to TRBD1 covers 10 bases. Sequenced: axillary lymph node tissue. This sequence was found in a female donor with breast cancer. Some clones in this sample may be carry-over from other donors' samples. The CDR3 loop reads CASSWDRGIYGYTF. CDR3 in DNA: TGTGCCAGTAGTTGGGACAGGGGAATATATGGCTACACCTTC.